This TCR beta chain is drawn from a study of blood T cell repertoires in COVID-19. As originally analysed: Amplification of reference gene primers was used by the study to estimate nucleated cell counts. Measured with immunoSEQ multiplex PCR; TCRdb has only the in-frame clones, and not every one. The DNA was the basis for D and trimming; V, J and clone size are from that table. Here the sample spans fewer than 250,000 clones, 82% being singletons. The germline V and J ends were trimmed by 2 bases and 4 bases, with 9 bases remaining between them. Germline CDR1 is SGHRS and CDR2 is YFSETQ. This CDR3 has 13 residues.

Sequencing input: peripheral blood. This receptor was identified in an older woman with acute or convalescent COVID-19. V and J are TRBV5-1 and TRBJ1-2; D gene ambiguous. CDR3 residues: CASSFGQVYGYTF. As DNA, the CDR3 is TGCGCCAGCAGCTTTGGCCAGGTCTATGGCTACACCTTC.